The source of this T cell receptor (beta chain) is a study of cytomegalovirus exposure and HLA in healthy donors. To note about this clone: Its cognate antigen is unknown.

The germline V and J ends were trimmed by 7 bases and 6 bases, with 16 bases remaining between them. The CDR3 runs 14 residues. The germline gives CDR1 MNHNY, CDR2 SVGAGI (reference sequence). General study findings and limits: The study listed approximately 170 cytomegalovirus-associated TCR beta chains.

While the first cohort had over 650 subjects, the donors belonged to the separate validation cohort of about 120 subjects. The table came from immunoSEQ multiplex PCR; TCRdb's copy has only in-frame clones and leaves some out. The sample lists fewer than 95,000 clones; 90% to 95% were seen once. V and J are TRBV6-6 and TRBJ2-1; D is possibly TRBD1 (6 bases). The sequence was obtained from a woman aged 18-35 years in good health and CMV-seronegative. The specimen was PBMCs. The CDR3 region is CASTQKQGGNEQFF. The CDR3 DNA is TGTGCCAGCACTCAGAAACAGGGCGGCAATGAGCAGTTCTTC.